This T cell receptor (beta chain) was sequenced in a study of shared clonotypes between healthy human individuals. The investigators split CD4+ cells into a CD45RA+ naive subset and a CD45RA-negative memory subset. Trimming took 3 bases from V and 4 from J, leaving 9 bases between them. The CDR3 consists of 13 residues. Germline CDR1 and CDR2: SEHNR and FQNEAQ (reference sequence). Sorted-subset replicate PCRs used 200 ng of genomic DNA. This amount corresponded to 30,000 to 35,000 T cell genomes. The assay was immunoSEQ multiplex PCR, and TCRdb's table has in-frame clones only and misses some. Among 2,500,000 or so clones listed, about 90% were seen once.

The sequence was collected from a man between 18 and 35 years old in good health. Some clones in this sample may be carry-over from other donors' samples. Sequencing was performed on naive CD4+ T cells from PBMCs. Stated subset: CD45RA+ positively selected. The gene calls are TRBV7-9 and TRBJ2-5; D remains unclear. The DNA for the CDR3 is TGTGCCAGCAGCTTTTTTGTGGGAGAGACCCAGTACTTC. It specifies CASSFFVGETQYF.